Described below is a single T cell receptor (beta chain) sequence and its context. The clone's antigen remains unknown. Per-base quality was not reported, and no clone a single base away is much larger than it. The record originates from a study of T cell responses to AZD1222 COVID-19 vaccine (dated by TCRdb to about 2021). For the wider study: Because spike-specific TCR depth and breadth did not differ between the two schedules, AZD1222 recipients who got a second dose at roughly 4 weeks were pooled with those who got a second dose at roughly 12 weeks. Trial participants were enrolled by age into 18-55, 56-69 and 70-plus year subgroups, with roughly 160, 29 and 62 TCR-sequenced participants respectively. TCR sequencing was performed for fewer than 250 trial participants, of whom 200 to 210 were given two doses of AZD1222 and approximately 26 were given two doses of MenACWY control vaccine.

Overall study outcomes, separate from this receptor: Participants were mostly white British, with more females than males. The authors suggested clonal diversity may have been underestimated. In the small 56-69-year group, the increase in depth fell short of significance, most likely because of low power. Reportedly, close to half of the unique spike-specific TCRs recognized epitopes lying outside the regions that are mutated in the B.1.351 and B.1.1.7 variants. Conclusions about previously exposed vaccinees are limited, since just a handful of AZD1222 recipients were seropositive for SARS-CoV-2 at baseline. The vaccine-associated CD4 TCRs covered the entire spike protein, and the dominant responses fell in regions 160-218 and 743-854. Spike-specific TCR breadth and depth rose significantly after two AZD1222 doses compared with day 0 and with MenACWY recipients. No day 14 peak-response samples were available, so repertoires were characterized only after the peak T cell response.

The CDR3 regions of human TCRbeta chains were analyzed by immunosequencing. The original methods were these. Repertoire TCRs were matched against a reference library of SARS-CoV-2-specific TCRs generated with the MIRA antigen-specificity platform. Breadth was defined as the fraction of unique TCRs that were SARS-CoV-2-associated. Depth was defined as the fraction of total T cells that were SARS-CoV-2-associated. Using the MIRA data, each spike-specific TCR was assigned both to the spike region to which the TCR was reactive and to a CD4 or CD8 class. Log10-transformed breadth and depth values were compared by one-way ANOVA with Sidak's multiple comparisons tests. TCRdb retrieved this table from immuneACCESS and kept in-frame rearrangements only. Not all clones are present; in checked studies, unresolved V genes account for under half, and no reason is known for the remainder. V, J and clone size are taken as reported in that table, and D and trimming were inferred from the DNA itself. This sample lists more than 150,000 clones; approximately 90% were detected once. Roughly 0.99% of the sample belongs to the ten largest clones.

The time point label here, explained by the study, means: baseline before first vaccination. Vaccinee samples were obtained from the UK trials COV001 and COV002, which included a single-blind randomized controlled phase 2/3 trial of AZD1222 (ChAdOx1 nCoV-19) in healthy adults. For TCRbeta chain sequencing, PBMC samples were collected from trial participants at day 0 and at day 28 after the second dose. Its CDR3 holds 11 amino acids, cysteine through phenylalanine. Only CDR3 DNA is held: 33 bases, read in frame from base 1. CDR1 and CDR2 are drawn from the germline V gene: SGHDN, FVKESK. V was cut back by 1 base and J by 11 bases, leaving a gap of 5 bases between them.

This specimen was peripheral blood, taken on day 0 of AZD1222 vaccination. Here the chain combines TRBV14 and TRBJ1-4; the D gene cannot be named for sure. This receptor was identified in an adult in good health. The sequenced DNA is TGTGCCAGCAGCCAAGGGTGGAAACTGTTTTTT. Its protein reads: CASSQGWKLFF.